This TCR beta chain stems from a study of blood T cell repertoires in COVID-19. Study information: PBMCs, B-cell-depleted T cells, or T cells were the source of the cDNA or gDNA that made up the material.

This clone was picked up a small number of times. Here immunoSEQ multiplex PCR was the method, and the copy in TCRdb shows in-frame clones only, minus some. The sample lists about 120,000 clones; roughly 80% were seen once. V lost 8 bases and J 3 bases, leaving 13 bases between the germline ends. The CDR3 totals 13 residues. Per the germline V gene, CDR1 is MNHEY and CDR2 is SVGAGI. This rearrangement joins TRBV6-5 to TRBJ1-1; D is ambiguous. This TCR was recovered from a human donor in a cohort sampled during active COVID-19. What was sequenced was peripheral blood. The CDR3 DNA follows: TGTGCCAGCGGAATTCGGGGAGACACTGAAGCTTTCTTT. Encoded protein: CASGIRGDTEAFF.